These T cell receptor beta chains were read from a single sample in a study of blood T cell repertoires in COVID-19. Profiled with immunoSEQ multiplex PCR; TCRdb holds only in-frame clones, not every one. The sample has approximately 250,000 clones, roughly 90% seen once. The sample was peripheral blood. These receptors originate from a man aged 25-40 years with active or convalescent COVID-19. The CDR3 runs from the conserved cysteine through the conserved F or W. The order of the fields is J gene, CDR3 length, V gene, clone size, D gene, CDR3 DNA, CDR3 protein. A D gene is named only where the DNA matches it firmly. Size tells how often a clone was seen (once, few, many) or the class of an expanded clone, and some rows leave it out.

TRBJ1-1 | 13 | TRBV2 | NA | TRBD1 | TGTGCCAGAGGGAAGAGACAGGGATCTGAAGCTTTCTTT | CARGKRQGSEAFF
TRBJ2-1 | 14 | TRBV29-1 | NA | TRBD2 | TGCAGCGTTGAGGTAGCGGGGTTCTACAATGAGCAGTTCTTC | CSVEVAGFYNEQFF
TRBJ1-1 | 16 | TRBV25-1 | NA | NA | TGTGCCAGCAGTGATTTAGAAGGGGGAATGAACACTGAAGCTTTCTTT | CASSDLEGGMNTEAFF
TRBJ1-2 | 14 | TRBV13 | NA | NA | TGTGCCAGCAGCTTAGGCCGGGGGATCTATGGCTACACCTTC | CASSLGRGIYGYTF
TRBJ2-1 | 16 | TRBV7-9 | NA | NA | TGTGCCAGCAGCATTATGGGGGGTGCTGGATACAATGAGCAGTTCTTC | CASSIMGGAGYNEQFF
TRBJ2-1 | 16 | TRBV30 | NA | NA | TGTGCCTGGCGATCCGGAGGGACAGCAACCTACAATGAGCAGTTCTTC | CAWRSGGTATYNEQFF
TRBJ1-6 | 15 | TRBV5-1 | NA | NA | TGCGCCAGCAGTCCCAGGGAGGGGAGCGGTTCACCCCTCCACTTT | CASSPREGSGSPLHF
TRBJ2-5 | 14 | TRBV7-9 | once | TRBD1 | TGTGCCAGCAGCTTGACAGGGATCCAAGAGACCCAGTACTTC | CASSLTGIQETQYF
TRBJ2-7 | 11 | TRBV20-1 | NA | NA | TGCAGTGCGGCCAACCTCTACGAGCAGTACTTC | CSAANLYEQYF
TRBJ1-4 | 14 | TRBV5-4 | NA | TRBD1 | TGTGCCAGCAGCTTGACAGGGGGCGAAGAAAAACTGTTTTTT | CASSLTGGEEKLFF
TRBJ2-7 | 14 | TRBV7-8 | NA | TRBD1 | TGTGCCAGCGGGCTACAGGGGAGCTCCTACGAGCAGTACTTC | CASGLQGSSYEQYF
TRBJ2-5 | 17 | TRBV15 | NA | TRBD2 | TGTGCCACCAGCAGGATTAAGACTAGCGGGGGAGGAGAGACCCAGTACTTC | CATSRIKTSGGGETQYF
TRBJ1-3 | 15 | TRBV27 | NA | NA | TGTGCCAGCAGTTTATATCAAGGGGTCGGAAACACCATATATTTT | CASSLYQGVGNTIYF
TRBJ1-6 | 16 | TRBV27 | NA | TRBD1 | TGTGCCAGCAGGCTCTCCGGGACAGGGTTTAATTCACCCCTCCACTTT | CASRLSGTGFNSPLHF
TRBJ1-2 | 15 | TRBV9 | NA | TRBD1 | TGTGCCAGCAGCGAAGCGACAGGGTTTGACGCTGGCTACACCTTC | CASSEATGFDAGYTF
TRBJ1-4 | 14 | TRBV27 | NA | TRBD1 | TGTGCCAGCAGTCGGTCCCGACAGGGAGAAAAACTGTTTTTT | CASSRSRQGEKLFF
TRBJ2-7 | 13 | TRBV5-6 | NA | NA | TGTGCCAGCAGCCAGGGTTCGCGCTACGAGCAGTACTTC | CASSQGSRYEQYF
TRBJ1-1 | 13 | TRBV7-9 | NA | NA | TGTGCCAGCAGCTTGGGGGGTACCACTGAAGCTTTCTTT | CASSLGGTTEAFF
TRBJ1-2 | 13 | TRBV7-2 | NA | TRBD1 | TGTGCCAGCAGCACGGGACAGGATTATGGCTACACCTTC | CASSTGQDYGYTF
TRBJ2-5 | 13 | TRBV2 | NA | NA | TGTGCCAGCCTTAGCGTGGGGGGAGAGACCCAGTACTTC | CASLSVGGETQYF
TRBJ1-1 | 15 | TRBV15 | NA | TRBD1 | TGTGCCACCAGCGGCGAGCAGGGGGCTTACACTGAAGCTTTCTTT | CATSGEQGAYTEAFF
TRBJ1-4 | 16 | TRBV4-1 | NA | NA | TGCGCCAGCAGCCAAGCGAGACTGACAACTAATGAAAAACTGTTTTTT | CASSQARLTTNEKLFF
TRBJ2-1 | 14 | TRBV10-3 | NA | NA | TGTGCCATCAGTACCCAGGGCACCTACAATGAGCAGTTCTTC | CAISTQGTYNEQFF
TRBJ1-2 | 11 | TRBV5-1 | NA | NA | TGCGCCAGCAGCTCTACAGGGAGCTACACCTTC | CASSSTGSYTF